This record concerns one T cell receptor (beta chain) sequence. Its specificity is unknown. Treatment defined: 10-day PBMC culture with coronavirus spike peptide pools or control peptides (ViraFEST assay). Following expansion of antigen-specific T cells with peptide pools, ViraFEST then sequenced TCRs. Recorded positive PCR dates fall between March and December 2020, preceding US Alpha, Beta and Delta variants. These data are taken from a study of vaccination and CD4 T cells after COVID-19. General study findings and limits: Spike mono-reactivity applied to 304 of 307 vaccine-specific clones detected in convalescent patients. Median counts of SARS-CoV-2-reactive clonotypes increased from about 20 to 38; this difference was not significant.

Scientists ran DNA taken from cultured CD4+ T cells through the Oncomine TCR Beta short-read assay for sequencing. TCRdb reanalysed the PCR reads using MiXCR and keeps one entry per CDR3 protein. This sample has about 13,000 distinct CDR3 sequences; 41% occur once, and the top ten carry roughly 9.8%. CDR3 length: 13 residues. Trimming pared 5 bases from V and 4 bases from J, leaving 8 bases between. Germline V gives CDR1 SSHAT, CDR2 FNYEAQ (reference sequence). The clonotype comes from a human donor who had recovered from COVID-19. The source was CD4+ T cells from blood, cultured in vitro, collected after SARS-CoV-2 vaccination. V is TRBV7-7 and J is TRBJ2-2, with D maybe TRBD1 (5 bases). The CDR3 region is CASSRQSTGELFF. The CDR3 coding sequence is TGTGCCAGCAGCCGACAGAGCACCGGGGAGCTGTTTTTT.